A single sample gave rise to the 23 T cell receptor beta chains below, sequenced in a study of OX40 agonist ivuxolimab in advanced cancers. The data were produced by immunoSEQ multiplex PCR, yet TCRdb's version contains in-frame clones alone and is incomplete. Of about 80,000 clones listed, about 83% are singletons. The specimen comprised CD4+ or CD8+ T cells sorted from blood, sampled in a trial of the OX40 agonist ivuxolimab. These receptors were collected from an adult with an advanced solid tumor such as melanoma, head and neck, liver or kidney cancer.

This chain connects TRBV18 to TRBJ1-6, with no clear D. Germline V lookup: CDR1 KGHSH, CDR2 LQKENI. The V gene lost 3 bases and the J gene lost 7 bases, with 7 bases spanning the gap. There are 13 residues in the CDR3. CDR3 protein: CASSPGINSPLHF. For the CDR3, the DNA is TGTGCCAGCTCACCCGGGATCAATTCACCCCTCCACTTT.

The chain recombines TRBV6-6 with TRBJ1-6; D is possibly TRBD1 (5 bases). Germline assignment: CDR1 MNHNY and CDR2 SVGAGI (reference sequence). V was cut by 4 bases and J by 4 bases, with 14 bases left in between. The CDR3 is 16 amino acids. CDR3 in DNA: TGTGCCAGCAGTTTTCCCACTACAGGATATAATTCACCCCTCCACTTT. Protein: CASSFPTTGYNSPLHF.

The V gene is TRBV10-2, the J gene TRBJ1-1; 7 bases map to TRBD1. The CDR3 consists of 13 residues. Germline CDR1 and CDR2: WSHSY and SAAADI. The trim removed 8 bases at V and 5 bases at J, leaving 8 bases unmatched. The CDR3 nucleotides read TGCGCCAGCCAGGGGCAGGGGGGTACTGAAGCTTTCTTT. This sequence encodes CASQGQGGTEAFF.

This clone occurred a few times. J is TRBJ2-1 and V is TRBV5-1, with D possibly matching TRBD2 (5 bases). Germline V lookup: CDR1 SGHRS, CDR2 YFSETQ. V was trimmed by 4 bases and J by 8 bases, leaving 10 bases between them. The CDR3 is 12 amino acids. CDR3 nucleotides: TGCGCCAGCAGCGCGCTCGGGGATGAGCAGTTCTTC. This sequence encodes CASSALGDEQFF.

The genes are TRBV11-3 and TRBJ2-5, with D perhaps matching TRBD1 (6 bases). CDR3 length equals 15 residues. Trimming removed 5 bases at V and 5 bases at J, with 18 bases between. CDR1 is SGHNT and CDR2 is YENEEA in the germline V gene. This chain's CDR3 is CASSPQQGPEETQYF. CDR3 DNA sequence: TGTGCCAGCAGCCCGCAACAGGGCCCAGAGGAGACCCAGTACTTC.

V is TRBV7-9 and J is TRBJ2-3; 9 bases are shared with TRBD1. Germline loops: CDR1 SEHNR, CDR2 FQNEAQ (reference sequence). Trimming took 0 bases from V and 0 from J; bases not matched to a gene: 4. There are 17 residues in the CDR3. In DNA, the CDR3 is TGTGCCAGCAGCTTAGCGACAGGGGGACCTAGCACAGATACGCAGTATTTT. It translates to CASSLATGGPSTDTQYF.

The gene calls are TRBV5-6 and TRBJ2-7; 10 bases are shared with TRBD1. With V trimmed by 5 bases and J by 7 bases, 12 bases remained unmatched. Germline V gives CDR1 SGHDT, CDR2 YYEEEE. The CDR3 extends over 15 amino acids. CDR3 nucleotides: TGTGCCAGCAGGGCGGAGACAGGGGGCTTCGGAGAGCAGTACTTC. As protein: CASRAETGGFGEQYF.

This clone was observed once. The chain recombines TRBV10-3 with TRBJ2-2, with D hard to call. V was shortened by 0 bases and J by 8 bases, with 10 bases between the two germline ends. Germline lookup yields CDR1 ENHRY and CDR2 SYGVKD. The CDR3 has 14 amino acids. The CDR3 reads CAISESTFGGELFF. As DNA, the CDR3 is TGTGCCATCAGTGAGTCTACCTTCGGGGGGGAGCTGTTTTTT.

About this clone itself: The sample carries other DNA sequences with the same CDR3. The chain employs TRBV10-1 and TRBJ1-4; 7 bases line up with TRBD1. V lost 6 bases to trimming and J lost 4 bases; unmatched junction nucleotides: 8. From germline, CDR1 is WNHNN and CDR2 SYGVQD (reference sequence). The CDR3 extends over 15 amino acids. The CDR3 region is CASSLGGTDNEKLFF. As DNA, the CDR3 is TGCGCCAGCAGCCTAGGGGGCACCGATAATGAAAAACTGTTTTTT.

In its sample, this clone was seen once. The chain has TRBV7-9 and TRBJ1-2; 10 nucleotides agree with TRBD1. The CDR3 length is 15 residues. V dropped 0 bases and J dropped 8; count of bases not matched to a gene: 6. Germline CDR1 reads SEHNR; CDR2 reads FQNEAQ (reference sequence). This CDR3 is CASSLARGTGEGYTF. Here the CDR3 DNA reads TGTGCCAGCAGCTTAGCCCGGGGGACAGGGGAAGGCTACACCTTC.

V is TRBV7-6 and J is TRBJ2-2; D not resolved. Trimming took 7 bases from V and 2 from J, leaving 14 bases between them. CDR1 is SGHVS, CDR2 FNYEAQ, per germline. The CDR3 runs to 15 residues. This CDR3 reads CASTPLGLNTGELFF. Here the CDR3 DNA reads TGTGCCAGCACGCCACTGGGGTTAAACACCGGGGAGCTGTTTTTT. Based on the CDR3 plus reference TRBV7-6 and TRBJ2-2, the full variable domain is GAGVSQSPRYKVTKRGQDVALRCDPISGHVSLYWYRQALGQGPEFLTYFNYEAQQDKSGLPNDRFSAERPEGSISTLTIQRTEQRDSAMYRCASTPLGLNTGELFFGEGSRLTVL.

The V call is TRBV19, the J call TRBJ1-1, with D hard to call. This CDR3 comprises 13 residues. Germline assignment: CDR1 LNHDA and CDR2 SQIVND (reference sequence). Trimming removed 7 bases from V and 4 bases from J, with 13 bases in between. DNA of the CDR3: TGTGCCAGTACCACCGGAGGTCTCACTGAAGCTTTCTTT. It encodes CASTTGGLTEAFF.

About this clone itself: Its ends do not fully match the called genes, so a read error is possible. V gene TRBV7-2 combines with J gene TRBJ1-2; the D is unclear. CDR1 is SGHTA and CDR2 is FQGNSA in the germline V gene. This CDR3 spans 11 amino acids. CDR3: CASSPLTDYSF. The CDR3 DNA reads as TGTGCCAGCAGCCCCCTGACGGATTACAGCTTC.

V gene TRBV2 combines with J gene TRBJ1-3; 8 bases map to TRBD1. Germline CDR1 SNHLY, CDR2 FYNNEI. Unmatched junction bases numbered 2, after V lost 5 bases and J lost 2 bases. CDR3 length: 14 amino acids. This CDR3 reads CASSLTGAGNTIYF. CDR3 DNA: TGTGCCAGCAGTTTGACAGGGGCTGGAAACACCATATATTTT. Supplemented by reference TRBV2 and TRBJ1-3, the full variable domain reads EPEVTQTPSHQVTQMGQEVILRCVPISNHLYFYWYRQILGQKVEFLVSFYNNEISEKSEIFDDQFSVERPDGSNFTLKIRSTKLEDSAMYFCASSLTGAGNTIYFGEGSWLTVV.

The CDR3 DNA is TGTGCCAGCACTCCCCGGGACAGTTACAATGAGCAGTTCTTC. This translates into CASTPRDSYNEQFF. The chain couples TRBV28 to TRBJ2-1; 7 bases line up with TRBD1. CDR1 MDHEN and CDR2 SYDVKM come from the germline V gene. Trimming took 7 bases from V and 4 from J; bases not matched to a gene: 7. CDR3 length equals 14 residues.

The chain links TRBV7-6 to TRBJ1-1; D remains ambiguous. Germline V gene lookup returns CDR1 SGHVS and CDR2 FNYEAQ. The CDR3 sequence is 15 residues long. The V and J ends lost 6 bases and 0 bases respectively, with 14 bases between them. The CDR3 bases are TGTGCCAGCAGTGAGGATGGGCAGATGAACACTGAAGCTTTCTTT. Amino acids: CASSEDGQMNTEAFF. Looking up the rest from reference TRBV7-6 and TRBJ1-1 gives the full variable domain: GAGVSQSPRYKVTKRGQDVALRCDPISGHVSLYWYRQALGQGPEFLTYFNYEAQQDKSGLPNDRFSAERPEGSISTLTIQRTEQRDSAMYRCASSEDGQMNTEAFFGQGTRLTVV.

V gene TRBV7-2 combines with J gene TRBJ2-3; D is possibly TRBD1 or TRBD2 (5 bases each). CDR3 length equals 16 residues. The germline V gene encodes CDR1 SGHTA and CDR2 FQGNSA. The V end was cut by 5 bases, the J end by 7 bases, with 22 bases between. The CDR3 DNA follows: TGTGCCAGCAGCACCAGAGGGTCGCGAGGGGAGCATACGCAGTATTTT. This gives the protein CASSTRGSRGEHTQYF.

The V call is TRBV9, the J call TRBJ2-7; 9 bases agree with TRBD2. With 3 bases clipped from V and 4 bases from J, the junction kept 11 bases outside the gene matches. The CDR3 spans 16 residues. Germline CDR1 SGDLS, CDR2 YYNGEE. The CDR3 sequence: CASSARLGAGGYEQYF. In nucleotides, the CDR3 is TGTGCCAGCAGCGCTCGCCTGGGAGCGGGAGGTTACGAGCAGTACTTC.

This clone was detected a few times. CDR3 protein: CASLKGARSGELFF. CDR3 DNA sequence: TGTGCCAGCCTAAAGGGGGCGCGATCCGGGGAGCTGTTTTTT. This sequence joins TRBV7-6 and TRBJ2-2, with TRBD1 matching over 7 bases. The CDR3 contains 14 residues. Germline assignment: CDR1 SGHVS and CDR2 FNYEAQ. Trimming removed 8 bases from V and 6 bases from J; junction bases left unmatched: 9.

The V call is TRBV11-2, the J call TRBJ2-1; TRBD2 agrees at 8 bases. Per the germline V gene, CDR1 is SGHAT and CDR2 is FQNNGV. V lost 5 bases, J lost 7 bases, and 10 bases stayed unmatched. The CDR3 spans 15 residues. The CDR3 region is CASSARSGSGNEQFF. CDR3 sequence (DNA): TGTGCCAGCAGCGCCAGGAGCGGGAGTGGGAATGAGCAGTTCTTC.

This chain uses TRBV7-2 with TRBJ2-7, with D possibly TRBD1 on 6 matching bases. CDR3 length: 14 residues. V was shortened by 2 bases and J by 3 bases, with 11 bases between the two germline ends. The germline gives CDR1 SGHTA, CDR2 FQGNSA. For the CDR3, the DNA is TGTGCCAGCAGCTTATCAGGACAGAGCTACGAGCAGTACTTC. The encoded protein is CASSLSGQSYEQYF. The full variable domain, with the rest looked up from reference TRBV7-2 and TRBJ2-7, is GAGVSQSPSNKVTEKGKDVELRCDPISGHTALYWYRQSLGQGLEFLIYFQGNSAPDKSGLPSDRFSAERTGGSVSTLTIQRTQQEDSAVYLCASSLSGQSYEQYFGPGTRLTVT.

This sequence joins TRBV6-1 and TRBJ1-4; D is perhaps TRBD1 (5 bases). The CDR3 contains 13 residues. Trimming took off 6 bases at V and 10 bases at J, with 15 bases between the two ends. CDR1 is MNHNS and CDR2 is SASEGT in the germline V gene. CDR3 bases: TGTGCCAGCAGCTTCCCGGGACGGGGAAAACTGTTTTTT. It encodes CASSFPGRGKLFF.

This chain joins TRBV7-2 and TRBJ1-2; 7 bases match TRBD1. In germline, CDR1 is SGHTA, CDR2 FQGNSA. With V trimmed by 4 bases and J by 5 bases, 7 bases remained unmatched. This CDR3 has 14 amino acids. As DNA, the CDR3 is TGTGCCAGCAGCTCGACAGGGAACGTATATGGCTACACCTTC. The encoded protein is CASSSTGNVYGYTF.